Below are 10 T cell receptor beta chains sequenced from a single sample in a study of T cell responses to AZD1222 COVID-19 vaccine. TCRdb's table, derived via immunoSEQ multiplex PCR, lists solely in-frame clones and lacks some. The sample holds roughly 200,000 clones, roughly 90% seen once. The material was peripheral blood, obtained 28 days after the second AZD1222 dose. All receptors derive from an adult who received the AZD1222 COVID-19 vaccine.

The V gene is TRBV5-1, the J gene TRBJ1-2, with a possible D match to TRBD1 (5 bases). The ends were cut back, 0 bases at V and 5 bases at J, with 14 bases in the middle. Germline V gives CDR1 SGHRS, CDR2 YFSETQ. The CDR3 extends over 15 amino acids. Here the CDR3 reads CASSLDPGRTYGYTF. CDR3 sequence (DNA): TGCGCCAGCAGCTTGGATCCGGGGCGGACTTATGGCTACACCTTC.

The CDR3 region is CASSFANREGNYGYTF. CDR3 in DNA: TGTGCCAGCAGCTTTGCCAACAGGGAGGGGAACTATGGCTACACCTTC. This chain uses TRBV12-1 with TRBJ1-2. TRBV12-1 is termed a pseudogene. This CDR3 contains 16 residues.

This sequence joins TRBV14 and TRBJ2-7; D not certain. V was shortened by 1 base and J by 0 bases, with 10 bases between the two germline ends. Per germline, CDR1 SGHDN and CDR2 FVKESK. This CDR3 region has 15 residues. The CDR3: CASSQGTLSSYEQYF. The CDR3 nucleotides are TGTGCCAGCAGCCAAGGGACGTTGAGCTCCTACGAGCAGTACTTC.

The J gene is TRBJ1-2, the V gene TRBV5-6; TRBD1 is a possible D gene (5 bases). Looked up from germline, CDR1 is SGHDT and CDR2 is YYEEEE. This CDR3 has 13 residues. Trimming shortened V by 4 bases and J by 5 bases, and 12 bases separated the two germline ends. The CDR3 protein is CASSLQGRYGYTF. The CDR3 nucleotides are TGTGCCAGCAGCCTCCAGGGCAGATATGGCTACACCTTC.

V is TRBV18 and J is TRBJ2-2, with TRBD2 identical over 10 bases. CDR1 is KGHSH, CDR2 LQKENI, per germline. Germline trimming cut 3 bases from V and 5 bases from J; bases unmatched to any gene: 6. This CDR3 contains 16 residues. The CDR3 DNA reads as TGTGCCAGCTCACCCATGTTAGCGGGAGGAACCGGGGAGCTGTTTTTT. Its translation is CASSPMLAGGTGELFF.

The chain uses TRBV5-1 and TRBJ2-2, with 9 positions matching TRBD1. Germline CDR1 and CDR2: SGHRS and YFSETQ. The CDR3 is made up of 16 amino acids. With V trimmed by 2 bases and J by 6 bases, 8 bases remained unmatched. The CDR3 sequence: CASSFSWDRDPGELFF. In DNA form, the CDR3 reads TGCGCCAGCAGCTTCAGCTGGGACAGGGATCCCGGGGAGCTGTTTTTT.

This clone was recorded only once. The gene calls are TRBV27 and TRBJ2-5; 7 bases are a match to TRBD2. The trim removed 5 bases at V and 2 bases at J, leaving 8 bases unmatched. The CDR3 covers 15 residues. Germline V gene lookup returns CDR1 MNHEY and CDR2 SMNVEV (reference sequence). Here the CDR3 reads CASSPWPSGQETQYF. CDR3 in DNA: TGTGCCAGCAGTCCTTGGCCTAGCGGTCAAGAGACCCAGTACTTC.

The chain joins TRBV29-1 to TRBJ2-5, with TRBD1 as a possible D gene (5 bases). Germline-derived CDR1 and CDR2 are SQVTM and ANQGSEA. V was clipped by 4 bases and J by 4 bases, with 10 bases between them. This CDR3 is built from 12 residues. The CDR3 sequence is CSVVGVVETQYF. For the CDR3, the DNA is TGCAGCGTTGTAGGGGTGGTAGAGACCCAGTACTTC.

This chain uses TRBV11-2 with TRBJ1-5; D is unclear. Trimming stripped 7 bases from V and 1 base from J, with 8 bases between. The CDR3 is 13 residues long. The germline CDR1 and CDR2 sequences are SGHAT and FQNNGV. This CDR3 is CASTTESNQPQHF. CDR3 bases: TGTGCCAGCACTACGGAAAGCAATCAGCCCCAGCATTTT. Looking up the rest from reference TRBV11-2 and TRBJ1-5 gives the full variable domain: EAGVAQSPRYKIIEKRQSVAFWCNPISGHATLYWYQQILGQGPKLLIQFQNNGVVDDSQLPKDRFSAERLKGVDSTLKIQPAKLEDSAVYLCASTTESNQPQHFGDGTRLSIL.

The chain couples TRBV6-2 or TRBV6-3 to TRBJ2-5, with 11 bases lining up with TRBD2. The CDR3 is 16 amino acids. The V segment lost 5 bases and the J segment 1 base; nucleotides outside the gene matches: 6. Germline-derived CDR1 and CDR2 are MNHEY and SVGEGT. The CDR3 spells CASSRGLAVSQETQYF. Written as DNA, the CDR3 is TGTGCCAGCAGTAGGGGACTAGCGGTATCCCAAGAGACCCAGTACTTC.